Described below is a single T cell receptor beta chain sequence and its context. This record belongs to a study of human versus mouse CDR3 diversity and MHC coevolution. Sequenced by immunoSEQ multiplex PCR; TCRdb stores in-frame clones only, minus some. Of 45,000 to 75,000 clones in the sample, 85% to 95% were seen once. This TCR was recovered from a person in their sixties in good health. The sample comprised naive CD4+ T cells from blood. Documented subset: CD45RO-negative CD62L-positive naive CD4 T cells.

CDR3 region: CASSSTFWGEETQYF. The CDR3 nucleotides are TGTGCCAGCAGCTCGACGTTTTGGGGAGAGGAGACCCAGTACTTC. The V and J genes are TRBV5-4 and TRBJ2-5, with TRBD2 as a possible D gene (5 bases). The germline V gene encodes CDR1 SGHNT and CDR2 YYREEE (reference sequence). Trimming shortened V by 3 bases and J by 5 bases, and 17 bases separated the two germline ends. CDR3 size: 15 residues.